This T cell receptor beta chain was captured by sequencing in a study of cytomegalovirus exposure and HLA in healthy donors. The V gene's germline CDR1 is LNHDA and CDR2 SQIVND (reference sequence). This CDR3 has 13 residues. Trimming cost V 7 bases and J 6 bases, with 12 bases left between them. Regarding this clone: Its specificity is not known.

Findings and caveats of the study: Rarity marked most TCR sequences, yet some public TCRs occurred in many donors. Later analysis associated a missense DCLRE1C variant with TCR beta V- and J-gene trimming. Productive rates of about 87% or about 30% were seen for most TCR beta V segments in an earlier analysis.

The PCR employed 60 Vbeta primers together with 13 Jbeta primers. The authors' processing: Some 10 million of the approximately 80 million unique TCR beta chains counted in a later analysis were shared. Method: immunoSEQ multiplex PCR; TCRdb's copy keeps in-frame clones and lacks some. V and J calls and clone size are as listed in that table; D and trimming were resolved from the DNA. The table has 240,000 or so clones, 82% seen once. The genes are TRBV19 and TRBJ2-2; tentatively, D is TRBD2 (5 bases). The sample taken for sequencing was PBMCs. This sequence was found in a woman in her thirties or forties in good health and CMV-seropositive. CDR3: CASINTGAGELFF. CDR3 in DNA: TGTGCCAGTATAAACACCGGGGCCGGGGAGCTGTTTTTT.